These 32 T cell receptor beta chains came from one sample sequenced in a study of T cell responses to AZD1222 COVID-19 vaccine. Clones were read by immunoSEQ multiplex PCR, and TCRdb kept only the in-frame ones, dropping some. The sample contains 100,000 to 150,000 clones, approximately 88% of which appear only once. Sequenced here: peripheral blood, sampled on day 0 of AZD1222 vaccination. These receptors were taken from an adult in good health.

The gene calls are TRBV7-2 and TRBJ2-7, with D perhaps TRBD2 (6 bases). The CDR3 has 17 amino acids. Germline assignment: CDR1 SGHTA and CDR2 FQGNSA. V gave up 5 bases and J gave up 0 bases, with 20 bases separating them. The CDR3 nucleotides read TGTGCCAGCAGCCTTACGGTGGGGGGATCGCTCTCCTACGAGCAGTACTTC. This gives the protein CASSLTVGGSLSYEQYF.

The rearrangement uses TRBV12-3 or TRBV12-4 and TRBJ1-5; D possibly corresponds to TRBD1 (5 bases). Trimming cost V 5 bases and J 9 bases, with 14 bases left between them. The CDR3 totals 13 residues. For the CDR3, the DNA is TGTGCCAGCAGTCCCCAGGTTGGGGGGCCCCAGCATTTT. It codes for CASSPQVGGPQHF.

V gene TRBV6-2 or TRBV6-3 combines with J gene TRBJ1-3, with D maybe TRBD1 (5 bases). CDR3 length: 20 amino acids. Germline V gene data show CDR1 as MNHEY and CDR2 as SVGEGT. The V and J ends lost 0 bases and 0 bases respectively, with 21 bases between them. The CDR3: CASSYSMAGSVINSGNTIYF. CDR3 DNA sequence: TGTGCCAGCAGTTACTCGATGGCAGGGTCGGTAATCAACTCTGGAAACACCATATATTTT.

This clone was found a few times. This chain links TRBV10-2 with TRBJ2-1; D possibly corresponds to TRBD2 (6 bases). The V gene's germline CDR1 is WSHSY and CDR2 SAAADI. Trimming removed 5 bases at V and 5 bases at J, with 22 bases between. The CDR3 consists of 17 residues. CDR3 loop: CASSNVLTGEINNEQFF. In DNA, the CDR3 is TGCGCCAGCAGTAACGTCCTTACGGGGGAGATAAACAATGAGCAGTTCTTC.

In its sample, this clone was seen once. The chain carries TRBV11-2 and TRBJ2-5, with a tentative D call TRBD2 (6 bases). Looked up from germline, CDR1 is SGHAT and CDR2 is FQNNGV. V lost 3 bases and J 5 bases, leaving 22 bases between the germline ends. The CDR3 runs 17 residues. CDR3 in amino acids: CASSFLSAGNRGETQYF. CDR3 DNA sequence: TGTGCCAGCAGCTTCCTGAGCGCGGGAAATCGGGGGGAGACCCAGTACTTC.

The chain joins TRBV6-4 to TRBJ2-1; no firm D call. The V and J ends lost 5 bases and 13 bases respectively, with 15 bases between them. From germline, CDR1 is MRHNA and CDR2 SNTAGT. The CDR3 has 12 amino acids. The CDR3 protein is CASSHVNGPQFF. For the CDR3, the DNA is TGTGCCAGCAGTCATGTTAATGGCCCACAGTTCTTC.

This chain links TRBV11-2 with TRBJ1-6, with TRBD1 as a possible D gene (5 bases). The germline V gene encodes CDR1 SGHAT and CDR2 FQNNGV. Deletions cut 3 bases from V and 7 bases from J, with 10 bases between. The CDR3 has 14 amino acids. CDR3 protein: CASSLRTNNSPLHF. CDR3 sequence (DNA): TGTGCCAGCAGCTTGAGGACAAACAATTCACCCCTCCACTTT.

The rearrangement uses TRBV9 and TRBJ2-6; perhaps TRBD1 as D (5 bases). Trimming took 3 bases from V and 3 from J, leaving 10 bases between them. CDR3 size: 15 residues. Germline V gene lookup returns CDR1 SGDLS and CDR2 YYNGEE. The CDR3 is CASSGLTVGANVLTF. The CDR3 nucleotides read TGTGCCAGCAGCGGCCTGACAGTTGGGGCCAACGTCCTGACTTTC.

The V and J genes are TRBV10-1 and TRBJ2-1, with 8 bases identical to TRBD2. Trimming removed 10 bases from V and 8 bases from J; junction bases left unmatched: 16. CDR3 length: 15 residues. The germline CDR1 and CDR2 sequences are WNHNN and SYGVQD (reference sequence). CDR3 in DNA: TGCGCCACCTCCCCGATGAGCGGGGGCACGGATGAGCAGTTCTTC. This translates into CATSPMSGGTDEQFF.

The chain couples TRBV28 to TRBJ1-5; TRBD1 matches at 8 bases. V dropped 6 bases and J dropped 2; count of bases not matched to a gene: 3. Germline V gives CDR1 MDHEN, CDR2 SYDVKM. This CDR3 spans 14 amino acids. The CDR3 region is CASRSGQGNQPQHF. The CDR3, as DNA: TGTGCCAGCAGGTCGGGACAGGGCAATCAGCCCCAGCATTTT.

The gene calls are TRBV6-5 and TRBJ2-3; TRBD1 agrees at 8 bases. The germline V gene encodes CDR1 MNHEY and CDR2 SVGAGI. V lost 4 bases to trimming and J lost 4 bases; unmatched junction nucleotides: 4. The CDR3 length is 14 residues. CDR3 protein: CASSSLTGADTQYF. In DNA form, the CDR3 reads TGTGCCAGCAGTTCCTTGACAGGGGCAGATACGCAGTATTTT.

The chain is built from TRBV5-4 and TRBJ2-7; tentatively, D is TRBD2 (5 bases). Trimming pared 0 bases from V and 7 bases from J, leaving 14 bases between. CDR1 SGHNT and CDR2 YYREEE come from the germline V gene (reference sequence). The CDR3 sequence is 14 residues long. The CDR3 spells CASSLDSGSGEQYF. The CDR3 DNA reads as TGTGCCAGCAGCTTGGACTCTGGGTCGGGGGAGCAGTACTTC.

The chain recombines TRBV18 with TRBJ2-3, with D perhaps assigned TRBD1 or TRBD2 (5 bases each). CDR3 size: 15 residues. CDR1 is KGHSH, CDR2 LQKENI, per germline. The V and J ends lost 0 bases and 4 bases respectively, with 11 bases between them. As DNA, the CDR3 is TGTGCCAGCTCACCACCGGGGGTAGGCGCAGATACGCAGTATTTT. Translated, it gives CASSPPGVGADTQYF.

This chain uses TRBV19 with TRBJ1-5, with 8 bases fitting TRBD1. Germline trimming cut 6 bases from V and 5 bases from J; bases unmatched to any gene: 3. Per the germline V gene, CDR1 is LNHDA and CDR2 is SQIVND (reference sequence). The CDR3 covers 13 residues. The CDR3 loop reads CASSVDRDQPQHF. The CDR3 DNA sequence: TGTGCCAGTAGCGTGGACAGGGATCAGCCCCAGCATTTT.

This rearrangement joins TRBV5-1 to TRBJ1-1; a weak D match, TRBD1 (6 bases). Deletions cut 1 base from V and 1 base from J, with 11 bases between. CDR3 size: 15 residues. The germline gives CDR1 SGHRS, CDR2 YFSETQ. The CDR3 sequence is CASSLSPGQNTEAFF. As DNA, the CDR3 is TGCGCCAGCAGCTTGTCCCCGGGACAGAACACTGAAGCTTTCTTT.

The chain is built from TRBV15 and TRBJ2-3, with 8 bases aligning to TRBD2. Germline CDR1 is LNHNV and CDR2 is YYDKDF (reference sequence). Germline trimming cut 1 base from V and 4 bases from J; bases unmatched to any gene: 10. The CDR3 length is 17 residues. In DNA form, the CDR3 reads TGTGCCACCAGCAGAGTACTAGCGGATAGGTTGGCAGATACGCAGTATTTT. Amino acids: CATSRVLADRLADTQYF.

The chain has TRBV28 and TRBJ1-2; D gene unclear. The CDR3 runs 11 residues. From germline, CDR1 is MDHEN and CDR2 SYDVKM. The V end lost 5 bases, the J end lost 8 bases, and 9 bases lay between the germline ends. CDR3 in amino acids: CASSGSGGYTF. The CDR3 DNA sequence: TGTGCCAGCAGTGGCTCGGGGGGCTACACCTTC.

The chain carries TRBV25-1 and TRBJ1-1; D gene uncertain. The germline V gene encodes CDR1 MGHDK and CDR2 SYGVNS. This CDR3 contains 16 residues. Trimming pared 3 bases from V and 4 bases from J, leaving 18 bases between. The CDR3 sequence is CASSDAGKVWATEAFF. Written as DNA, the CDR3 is TGTGCCAGCAGTGATGCGGGGAAGGTATGGGCCACTGAAGCTTTCTTT.

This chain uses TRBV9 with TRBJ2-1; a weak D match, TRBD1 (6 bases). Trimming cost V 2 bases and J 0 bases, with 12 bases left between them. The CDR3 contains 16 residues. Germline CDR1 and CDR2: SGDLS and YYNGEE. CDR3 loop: CASSVSGQISYNEQFF. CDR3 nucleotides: TGTGCCAGCAGCGTCTCCGGACAGATCTCCTACAATGAGCAGTTCTTC.

CDR3 nucleotide sequence: TGTGCCAGCGCTACGGTGGCCTCTGGGGCCAACGTCCTGACTTTC. Translated, it gives CASATVASGANVLTF. V gene TRBV7-3 combines with J gene TRBJ2-6; D is undetermined. Germline values: CDR1 SGHTA, CDR2 FQGTGA. V lost 8 bases and J 0 bases, leaving 11 bases between the germline ends. The CDR3 contains 15 residues.

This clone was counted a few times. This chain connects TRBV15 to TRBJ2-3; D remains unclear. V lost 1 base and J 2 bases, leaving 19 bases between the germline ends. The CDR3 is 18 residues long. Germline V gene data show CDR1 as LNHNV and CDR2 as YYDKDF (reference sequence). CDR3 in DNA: TGTGCCACCAGCAGAGGAGTTGGCTTCCCTCCCACCACAGATACGCAGTATTTT. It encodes CATSRGVGFPPTTDTQYF.

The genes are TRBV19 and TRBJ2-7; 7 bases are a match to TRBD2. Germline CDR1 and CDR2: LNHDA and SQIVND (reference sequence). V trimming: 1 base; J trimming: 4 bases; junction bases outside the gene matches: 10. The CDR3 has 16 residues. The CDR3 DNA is TGTGCCAGTAGTATAGCCGGAGCGGGGATTGGTTACGAGCAGTACTTC. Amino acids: CASSIAGAGIGYEQYF.

Written as DNA, the CDR3 is TGCGCCACCAGACAGGGGGAGAGCGGCTACACCTTC. Residues: CATRQGESGYTF. The rearrangement joins TRBV10-2 to TRBJ1-2; TRBD1 matches 9 bases. Germline V CDR1 and CDR2: WSHSY, SAAADI. This CDR3 contains 12 residues. V shed 10 bases, J shed 8 bases, and the junction held 8 bases outside the gene matches.

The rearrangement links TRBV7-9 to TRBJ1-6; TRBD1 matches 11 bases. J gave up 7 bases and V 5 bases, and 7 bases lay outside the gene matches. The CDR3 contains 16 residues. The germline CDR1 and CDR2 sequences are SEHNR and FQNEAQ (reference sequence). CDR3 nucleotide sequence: TGTGCCAGCAGCCCCGGGGACAGGGGGTGGAATTCACCCCTCCACTTT. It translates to CASSPGDRGWNSPLHF.

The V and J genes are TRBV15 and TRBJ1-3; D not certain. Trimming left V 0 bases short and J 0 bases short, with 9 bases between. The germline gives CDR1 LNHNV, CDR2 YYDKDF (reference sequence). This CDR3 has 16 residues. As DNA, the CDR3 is TGTGCCACCAGCAGAGATATCAGAGACTCTGGAAACACCATATATTTT. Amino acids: CATSRDIRDSGNTIYF.

CDR3 DNA sequence: TGTGCCAGCAGCTCCGGACTAGCGGGCACAGATACGCAGTATTTT. The encoded protein is CASSSGLAGTDTQYF. The V call is TRBV7-9, the J call TRBJ2-3; 10 bases line up with TRBD2. Germline V CDR1 and CDR2: SEHNR, FQNEAQ (reference sequence). V lost 4 bases, J lost 1 base, and 2 bases stayed unmatched. CDR3 length: 15 residues.

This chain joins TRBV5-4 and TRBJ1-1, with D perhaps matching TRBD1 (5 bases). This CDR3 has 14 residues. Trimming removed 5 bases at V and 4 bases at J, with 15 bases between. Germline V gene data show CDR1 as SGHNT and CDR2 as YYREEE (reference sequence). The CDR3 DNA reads TGTGCCAGCAGGGTGGGGGGAATGGGCACTGAAGCTTTCTTT. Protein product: CASRVGGMGTEAFF.

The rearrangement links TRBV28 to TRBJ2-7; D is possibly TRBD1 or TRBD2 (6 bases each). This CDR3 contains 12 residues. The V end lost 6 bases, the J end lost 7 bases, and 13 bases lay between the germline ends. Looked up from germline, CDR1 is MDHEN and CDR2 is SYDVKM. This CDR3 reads CASSSGAGEQYF. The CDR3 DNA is TGTGCCAGCAGCTCGGGGGCGGGGGAGCAGTACTTC.

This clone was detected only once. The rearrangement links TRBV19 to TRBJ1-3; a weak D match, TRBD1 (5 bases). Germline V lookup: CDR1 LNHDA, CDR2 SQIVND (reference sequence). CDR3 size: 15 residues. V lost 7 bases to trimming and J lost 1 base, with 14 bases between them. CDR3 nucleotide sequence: TGTGCCAGTAAAGTGGGTGGACAATCTGGAAACACCATATATTTT. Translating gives CASKVGGQSGNTIYF. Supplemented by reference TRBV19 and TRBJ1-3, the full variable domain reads DGGITQSPKYLFRKEGQNVTLSCEQNLNHDAMYWYRQDPGQGLRLIYYSQIVNDFQKGDIAEGYSVSREKKESFPLTVTSAQKNPTAFYLCASKVGGQSGNTIYFGEGSWLTVV.

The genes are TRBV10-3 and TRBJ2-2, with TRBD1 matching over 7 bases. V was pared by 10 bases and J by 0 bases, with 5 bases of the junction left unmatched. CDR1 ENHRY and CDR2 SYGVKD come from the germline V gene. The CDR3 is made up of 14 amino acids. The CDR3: CATTGTANTGELFF. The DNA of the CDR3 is TGTGCCACCACCGGGACAGCGAACACCGGGGAGCTGTTTTTT.

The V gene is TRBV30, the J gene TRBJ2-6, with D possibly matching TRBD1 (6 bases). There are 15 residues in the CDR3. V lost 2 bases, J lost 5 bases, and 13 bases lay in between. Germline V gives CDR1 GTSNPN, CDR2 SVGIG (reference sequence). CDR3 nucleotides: TGTGCCTGGAGTTTTGGGGACAATTGGGCCAACGTCCTGACTTTC. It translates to CAWSFGDNWANVLTF. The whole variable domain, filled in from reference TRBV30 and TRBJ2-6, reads SQTIHQWPATLVQPVGSPLSLECTVEGTSNPNLYWYRQAAGRGLQLLFYSVGIGQISSEVPQNLSASRPQDRQFILSSKKLLLSDSGFYLCAWSFGDNWANVLTFGAGSRLTVL.

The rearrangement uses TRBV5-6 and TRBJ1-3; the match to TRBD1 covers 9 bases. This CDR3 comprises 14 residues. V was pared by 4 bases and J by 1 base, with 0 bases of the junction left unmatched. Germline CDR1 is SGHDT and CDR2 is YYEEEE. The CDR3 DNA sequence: TGTGCCAGCAGCGACAGGGGGTCTGGAAACACCATATATTTT. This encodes CASSDRGSGNTIYF.